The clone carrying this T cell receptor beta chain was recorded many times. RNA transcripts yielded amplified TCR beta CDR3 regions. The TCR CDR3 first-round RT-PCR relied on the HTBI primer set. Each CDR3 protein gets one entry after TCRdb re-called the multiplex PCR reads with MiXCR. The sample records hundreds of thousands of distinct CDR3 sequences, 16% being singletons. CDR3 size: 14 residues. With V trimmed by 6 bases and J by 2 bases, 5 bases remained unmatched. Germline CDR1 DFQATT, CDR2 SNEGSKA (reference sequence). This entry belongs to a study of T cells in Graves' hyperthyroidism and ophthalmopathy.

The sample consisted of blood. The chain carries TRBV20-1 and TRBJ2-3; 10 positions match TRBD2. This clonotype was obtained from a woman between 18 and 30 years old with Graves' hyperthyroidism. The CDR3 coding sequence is TGCAGTGCGGAGACTAGCGGGCCCACAGATACGCAGTATTTT. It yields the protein CSAETSGPTDTQYF.